The rows below give T cell receptor beta chains drawn from one sample of a study of control samples from healthy donors and cancer patients. Method: immunoSEQ multiplex PCR; TCRdb's copy keeps in-frame clones and lacks some. Among some 130,000 clones, around 90% were seen once, and the ten largest hold 4.5% to 7%. Sample: blood. The receptors shown here come from a man aged 18 to 35 in good health. The CDR3 runs from the conserved cysteine through the conserved F or W. D genes are given only for firm matches.

d_call,j_call,v_call,cdr3_aa,cdr3_nt
.,TRBJ2-5,TRBV6-5,CASRDRLMGYF,TGTGCCAGCAGGGACCGACTCATGGGGTACTTC
TRBD1,TRBJ2-2,TRBV5-1,CASSSQGAVGELFF,TGCGCCAGCAGCTCGCAGGGGGCGGTCGGGGAGCTGTTTTTT
.,TRBJ2-7,TRBV5-5,CASSLAVLGYEQYF,TGTGCCAGCAGCTTGGCGGTATTGGGTTACGAGCAGTACTTC
.,TRBJ2-5,TRBV29-1,CSVEDIGRGETQYF,TGCAGCGTTGAAGACATTGGGCGCGGGGAGACCCAGTACTTC
.,TRBJ1-6,TRBV18,CASSLTHKMDNDSPLHF,TGTGCCAGCTCACTAACTCATAAAATGGACAATGATTCACCCCTCCACTTT
.,TRBJ2-2,TRBV6-5,CASSYGGQSTGELFF,TGTGCCAGCAGTTACGGGGGGCAGAGCACCGGGGAGCTGTTTTTT
TRBD1,TRBJ1-6,TRBV5-1,CASSRKTGTGESPLHF,TGCGCCAGCAGCCGAAAAACCGGGACAGGGGAATCACCCCTCCACTTT
.,TRBJ1-5,TRBV3-1/TRBV3-2,CASSQDGKGGYGNQPQHF,TGTGCCAGCAGCCAAGATGGAAAAGGGGGGTATGGCAATCAGCCCCAGCATTTT
TRBD1,TRBJ1-6,TRBV30,CAWMGRQGNSPLHF,TGTGCCTGGATGGGACGACAGGGGAATTCACCCCTCCACTTT
TRBD2,TRBJ2-5,TRBV29-1,CSVEEGRGGHIETQYF,TGCAGCGTTGAAGAAGGGCGGGGGGGCCATATCGAGACCCAGTACTTC
.,TRBJ2-1,TRBV5-1,CASSPSSGVLYEQFF,TGCGCCAGCAGCCCCTCCAGCGGCGTTCTCTATGAGCAGTTCTTC
.,TRBJ2-1,TRBV2,CASSGDLRNEQFF,TGTGCCAGCAGCGGGGACTTGCGCAATGAGCAGTTCTTC
.,TRBJ1-1,TRBV6-5,CASSGRLPPEAFF,TGTGCCAGCTCGGGACGGCTACCCCCTGAAGCTTTCTTT
TRBD1,TRBJ1-2,TRBV19,CASSITGDANYGYTF,TGTGCCAGTAGTATAACAGGGGACGCTAACTATGGCTACACCTTC
TRBD2,TRBJ2-7,TRBV7-9,CASSSPRDYYYEQYF,TGTGCCAGCAGCTCACCCCGGGACTACTACTACGAGCAGTACTTC
TRBD2,TRBJ2-5,TRBV7-2,CASSLRSSGGLETQYF,TGTGCCAGCAGCTTAAGGTCTAGCGGGGGTCTAGAGACCCAGTACTTC
.,TRBJ1-1,TRBV19,CASSITRLSNTEAFF,TGTGCCAGTAGTATTACAAGACTCTCGAACACTGAAGCTTTCTTT
.,TRBJ1-5,TRBV6-4,CASSDPTLGYNQPQHF,TGTGCCAGCAGTGACCCTACGTTAGGCTACAATCAGCCCCAGCATTTT
.,TRBJ1-1,TRBV18,CASSPQEMNTEAFF,TGTGCCAGCTCCCCACAGGAGATGAACACTGAAGCTTTCTTT